This T cell receptor beta chain was documented in a study of blood T cell repertoires in COVID-19. Study as a whole: The cDNA or gDNA used as material had been derived from T cells, B-cell-depleted T cells, or PBMCs.

Only in-frame clones appear in the TCRdb table, and some are missing; sequencing was by immunoSEQ multiplex PCR. The sample includes around 100,000 clones, roughly 80% of them seen just once. This CDR3 has 13 residues. From germline, CDR1 is LNHDA and CDR2 SQIVND (reference sequence). V lost 3 bases and J 4 bases, leaving 9 bases between the germline ends. This clone was counted a few times. The origin of this receptor is a woman in her seventies with acute or convalescent COVID-19. The V gene is TRBV19, the J gene TRBJ1-2; unclear D gene. Sequenced input: peripheral blood. The DNA of the CDR3 is TGTGCCAGTAGTATGGCACAGAGCTATGGCTACACCTTC. Residues: CASSMAQSYGYTF.